The source of this T cell receptor (beta chain) is a study of T cell responses to AZD1222 COVID-19 vaccine. Study overall: Doses given second, at about 4 or about 12 weeks, were pooled.

Details on this clone: The antigen is unknown.

Method: immunoSEQ multiplex PCR; TCRdb's copy keeps in-frame clones and lacks some. Of 100,000 to 150,000 clones listed, 90% are singletons. The CDR3 is 16 residues long. V shed 1 base and J shed 4 bases, with 14 bases lying between them. Germline assignment: CDR1 SGHRS and CDR2 YFSETQ. Study-wide findings and caveats: Increases in Spike-specific TCR breadth and depth were seen after two AZD1222 doses. Among spike-specific TCRs, nearly half reportedly target unmutated variant regions. Seropositive at baseline were only a handful of AZD1222 recipients.

The sequence was collected from an adult in good health. The sequences come from peripheral blood, collected on day 0 of AZD1222 vaccination. This chain links TRBV5-1 with TRBJ2-2; TRBD1 might be the D (5 bases). CDR3 DNA sequence: TGCGCCAGCAGCTTGACCCCAGGGTGGGGCACCGGGGAGCTGTTTTTT. It yields the protein CASSLTPGWGTGELFF. Using reference TRBV5-1 and TRBJ2-2 for the parts outside the CDR3, the full variable domain is KAGVTQTPRYLIKTRGQQVTLSCSPISGHRSVSWYQQTPGQGLQFLFEYFSETQRNKGNFPGRFSGRQFSNSRSEMNVSTLELGDSALYLCASSLTPGWGTGELFFGEGSRLTVL.